A selection of T cell receptor beta chains follows, all from one sample in a study of STAT3 mutations in large granular lymphocyte leukemia. TCRdb keeps only in-frame clones here, not all; method: immunoSEQ multiplex PCR. The sample gives roughly 9,300 clones, over 75% of which show up once; 84% is in the top ten. The specimen was peripheral blood mononuclear cells. These receptors were collected from a man older than 75 with T-cell large granular lymphocyte leukemia. Some clones in this sample may be carry-over from other donors' samples. Both conserved end residues are trimmed from each CDR3. Each record gives: J gene, D gene, V gene, CDR3 protein. The D gene is left open where the match is weak.

TRBJ2-3	TRBD2	TRBV27	ASSLGRAGLDTQY
TRBJ1-3	.	TRBV30	AWSVAGGAGNTIY
TRBJ1-2	TRBD1	TRBV7-9	ASNPGQNYGYT
TRBJ1-6	TRBD1	TRBV6-5	ASRRQGWGSPLH
TRBJ2-5	.	TRBV4-2	ASSQRGGAGETQY
TRBJ1-5	TRBD1	TRBV4-1	ASSQGTDKGFDQPQH
TRBJ2-3	.	TRBV10-3	AIPSTDTQY
TRBJ2-3	TRBD1	TRBV5-8	ASSPGQGTDTQY
TRBJ1-1	.	TRBV19	ASSVGTMNTEAF
TRBJ2-5	TRBD2	TRBV5-1	ASSPSPLAGRYQETQY
TRBJ2-3	.	TRBV4-3	ASSQGDGGPSTDTQY
TRBJ1-2	.	TRBV15	ATSRDVGGGYGYT
TRBJ1-1	.	TRBV6-5	ASSKDRTPNTEAF
TRBJ1-2	.	TRBV7-2	ASSNDRANYGYT
TRBJ1-1	.	TRBV6-6	ASSYGTQGSAF
TRBJ1-2	.	TRBV2	ASFRPGQTTDGYT
TRBJ2-1	TRBD2	TRBV10-3	AISESIPSGGGYEQF
TRBJ1-2	.	TRBV28	ASTWTGNYGYT
TRBJ1-5	.	TRBV10-3	AISREERDQPQH
TRBJ1-2	.	TRBV5-4	ASSFFRVRGYT
TRBJ2-5	TRBD2	TRBV5-1	ASRTSGGPEETQY
TRBJ1-5	.	TRBV6-1	ASSEGGGLLPH
TRBJ2-2	.	TRBV5-1	ASSWVGNTGELF